This T cell receptor (beta chain) was profiled in a study of regulatory T cells in long-lasting Graves disease. Study results and limitations: Persistent disease favored TRBV28, TRBJ1-2 and TRBJ2-5. Newly diagnosed patients had higher TCR diversity than persistent Graves' patients did.

CDR3-region Arm-PCR and iRepertoire HTBI primers produced the TCR beta libraries. TCRdb recomputed calls from the multiplex PCR reads with MiXCR, one row per CDR3 protein. The profile shows almost 350,000 distinct CDR3 sequences, around 20% of them singletons. Germline V CDR1 and CDR2: SGHKS, YYEKEE (reference sequence). The CDR3 is 16 residues long. V was cut by 0 bases and J by 4 bases, with 14 bases left in between. With respect to this clonotype: Its antigen is currently unknown.

Time point denoted: persistent/refractory GD, antithyroid drugs over 5 years with positive TRAb. Isolated PBMC RNA provided the starting material for the TCR library. An endocrinology department in Xi'an, China, recruited the patients. This TCR came from a female donor with Graves disease. This chain uses TRBV5-5 with TRBJ1-5; D unclear. The material sequenced was peripheral blood mononuclear cells (PBMCs), taken when the disease was refractory, from a patient treated with antithyroid drugs. CDR3 amino acids: CASSLGPGPSNQPQHF. The CDR3 bases are TGTGCCAGCAGCTTGGGGCCCGGGCCTTCAAATCAGCCCCAGCATTTT.